These 25 T cell receptor beta chains came from one sample sequenced in a study of T cells after yellow fever vaccination. TCRdb reprocessed the 5' RACE reads via MiXCR and lists one record per CDR3 protein. Seen here are about 630,000 distinct CDR3 sequences, around 12% observed once, and the top ten hold 15%. Source: PBMCs, taken on the day of the yellow fever booster vaccination. These receptors originate from a man aged 25 to 40 who received the YFV17D yellow fever vaccine.

This clonotype was seen a few times. The CDR3 DNA is TGCGCCACCCAGGTTGGGACTAGCGGATACAATGAGCAGTTCTTC. Translating gives CATQVGTSGYNEQFF. This chain connects TRBV5-1 to TRBJ2-1; 11 nucleotides agree with TRBD2. Germline lookup yields CDR1 SGHRS and CDR2 YFSETQ. J was trimmed by 4 bases and V by 9 bases; bases with no gene match: 9. There are 15 residues in the CDR3.

The J gene is TRBJ2-1, the V gene TRBV6-5; D not certain. Germline loops: CDR1 MNHEY, CDR2 SVGAGI. V was shortened by 0 bases and J by 0 bases, with 15 bases between the two germline ends. The CDR3 sequence is 18 residues long. CDR3 region: CASSYSIIPSSSYNEQFF. CDR3 bases: TGTGCCAGCAGTTACTCAATTATACCTTCGAGCTCCTACAATGAGCAGTTCTTC.

V gene TRBV20-1 combines with J gene TRBJ2-5; D unresolved. The ends were cut back, 4 bases at V and 2 bases at J, with 8 bases in the middle. This CDR3 is 12 amino acids long. Germline V CDR1 and CDR2: DFQATT, SNEGSKA (reference sequence). The CDR3: CSAKASQETQYF. The CDR3 region has the DNA TGCAGTGCTAAGGCCTCTCAAGAGACCCAGTACTTC.

This clonotype has more than one count but fewer than ten. The J gene is TRBJ1-1, the V gene TRBV19; no reliable D call. V was pared by 6 bases and J by 1 base, with 15 bases between. Per germline, CDR1 LNHDA and CDR2 SQIVND (reference sequence). The CDR3 loop spans 15 amino acids. CDR3 sequence: CASSQGSYRNTEAFF. CDR3 in DNA: TGTGCCAGTAGCCAAGGGTCTTATCGGAACACTGAAGCTTTCTTT.

This clonotype was seen a few times. The genes are TRBV3-1 and TRBJ2-1, with D unclear. CDR3 length: 14 residues. Germline CDR1 and CDR2: LGHDT and YNNKEL (reference sequence). The V gene lost 0 bases and the J gene lost 7 bases, with 10 bases spanning the gap. The CDR3 sequence: CASSQEQRRNEQFF. The CDR3 nucleotides read TGTGCCAGCAGCCAAGAACAACGTCGGAATGAGCAGTTCTTC.

This clonotype was counted at least ten times. The chain links TRBV7-2 to TRBJ2-7; D possibly corresponds to TRBD2 (5 bases). Germline values: CDR1 SGHTA, CDR2 FQGNSA. Trimming removed 0 bases from V and 0 bases from J, with 6 bases in between. The length of the CDR3 is 14 residues. CDR3 DNA sequence: TGTGCCAGCAGCTTAGCGGAGGTCTCCTACGAGCAGTACTTC. This encodes CASSLAEVSYEQYF.

In regard to this clonotype: One junction end disagrees with the germline gene, perhaps due to a read error. This chain uses TRBV10-3 with TRBJ2-1; 11 nucleotides align to TRBD2. CDR3 length: 19 residues. The germline V gene encodes CDR1 ENHRY and CDR2 SYGVKD. The CDR3, as DNA: TGTGCCATCAGTCCGAGCGGGACTAGCGGCCTGAGCTCCTACAGTGAGCAGTTCTTC. Its translation is CAISPSGTSGLSSYSEQFF.

This clonotype was detected ten times or more. The chain recombines TRBV27 with TRBJ2-2; the D is unclear. CDR1 and CDR2 (germline): MNHEY, SMNVEV (reference sequence). The CDR3 is 13 residues long. Trimming cost V 5 bases and J 0 bases, with 4 bases left between them. The CDR3 reads CASSPTNTGELFF. DNA of the CDR3: TGTGCCAGCAGTCCAACGAACACCGGGGAGCTGTTTTTT.

This rearrangement joins TRBV5-1 to TRBJ2-1, with D maybe TRBD1 (6 bases). Germline values: CDR1 SGHRS, CDR2 YFSETQ. The CDR3 spans 15 residues. Trimming cost V 0 bases and J 3 bases, with 10 bases left between them. The DNA for the CDR3 is TGCGCCAGCAGCTTGGAGGGGGATTTCTACAATGAGCAGTTCTTC. It encodes CASSLEGDFYNEQFF.

There are a few counts of this clonotype. The chain links TRBV7-2 to TRBJ2-7; the D gene is possibly TRBD1 (6 bases). The V gene's germline CDR1 is SGHTA and CDR2 FQGNSA. V lost 4 bases, J lost 0 bases, and 10 bases lay in between. The CDR3 is made up of 14 amino acids. The CDR3: CASSSDRFSYEQYF. In DNA, the CDR3 is TGTGCCAGCAGCTCAGACAGGTTCTCCTACGAGCAGTACTTC.

The sample holds a few counts of this clonotype. The V call is TRBV28, the J call TRBJ1-5; D is perhaps TRBD1 (6 bases). Germline loops: CDR1 MDHEN, CDR2 SYDVKM. Trimming removed 5 bases at V and 6 bases at J, with 14 bases between. The length of the CDR3 is 14 residues. CDR3 sequence reads: CASSITGFGQPQHF. The CDR3 nucleotides are TGTGCCAGCAGTATAACAGGGTTCGGTCAGCCCCAGCATTTT.

The rearrangement links TRBV7-2 to TRBJ2-7; no clear D. Germline V gene data show CDR1 as SGHTA and CDR2 as FQGNSA. Trimming removed 5 bases at V and 5 bases at J, with 16 bases between. The CDR3 sequence is 14 residues long. The CDR3 DNA sequence: TGTGCCAGCAGCCAACCCCTTGGAGCCCACGAGCAGTACTTC. Protein: CASSQPLGAHEQYF.

The rearrangement joins TRBV7-9 to TRBJ2-4, with a possible D match to TRBD1 (6 bases). Germline-derived CDR1 and CDR2 are SEHNR and FQNEAQ (reference sequence). The CDR3 loop spans 15 amino acids. V lost 1 base, J lost 2 bases, and 9 bases lay in between. The CDR3: CASSLVTGSKNIQYF. The CDR3 bases are TGTGCCAGCAGCTTAGTTACAGGGTCCAAAAACATTCAGTACTTC.

CDR3 coding DNA: TGTGCCATCAGTGATCACGTGGAGACCCAGTACTTC. This gives the protein CAISDHVETQYF. The chain is built from TRBV10-3 and TRBJ2-5; no reliable D call. Trimming cost V 3 bases and J 5 bases, with 7 bases left between them. Germline V CDR1 and CDR2: ENHRY, SYGVKD. The CDR3 is made up of 12 amino acids.

The sample holds a few counts of this clonotype. An end of the junction does not agree with germline; a read error may underlie this. The chain links TRBV11-2 to TRBJ2-7, with TRBD1 as a possible D gene (6 bases). This CDR3 is 15 amino acids long. Germline CDR1 and CDR2: SGHAT and FQNNGV. The CDR3 DNA sequence: TGTGCCAGCAGCTTAGAGCTGGGGACATCCTTCGAGCAGTACTTC. Its protein product is CASSLELGTSFEQYF.

V usage is TRBV30 and J usage is TRBJ1-2; 12 bases fit TRBD1. Trimming took 2 bases from V and 7 from J; bases not matched to a gene: 17. The germline V gene encodes CDR1 GTSNPN and CDR2 SVGIG (reference sequence). This CDR3 spans 18 amino acids. CDR3 DNA sequence: TGTGCCTGGAGTCCGCCACCGGGACAGGGGGCTCGGGGGAGTGGCTACACCTTC. It encodes CAWSPPPGQGARGSGYTF.

The rearrangement uses TRBV30 and TRBJ1-2; D gene ambiguous. Trimming removed 4 bases at V and 4 bases at J, with 13 bases between. The length of the CDR3 is 13 residues. The germline V gene has CDR1 GTSNPN and CDR2 SVGIG (reference sequence). The CDR3 protein is CAWTPGGIYGYTF. The CDR3 bases are TGTGCCTGGACCCCGGGCGGAATCTATGGCTACACCTTC. Looking up the rest from reference TRBV30 and TRBJ1-2 gives the full variable domain: SQTIHQWPATLVQPVGSPLSLECTVEGTSNPNLYWYRQAAGRGLQLLFYSVGIGQISSEVPQNLSASRPQDRQFILSSKKLLLSDSGFYLCAWTPGGIYGYTFGSGTRLTVV.

At least ten counts were recorded for this clonotype. The chain employs TRBV12-3 or TRBV12-4 and TRBJ2-7; 13 bases are a match to TRBD2. The CDR3 consists of 14 residues. J was trimmed by 6 bases and V by 6 bases; bases with no gene match: 5. The CDR3 reads CASSLGLAGAEQYF. The CDR3 DNA reads as TGTGCCAGCAGCCTTGGACTAGCGGGAGCCGAGCAGTACTTC.

This clonotype was picked up a small number of times. The rearrangement uses TRBV5-4 and TRBJ2-5; D might be TRBD1 or TRBD2, each matching 6 bases. The CDR3 sequence is 16 residues long. The V gene's germline CDR1 is SGHNT and CDR2 YYREEE (reference sequence). V lost 0 bases and J lost 2, with 14 bases in between. The CDR3 here is CASSLEWGADQETQYF. The CDR3 DNA sequence: TGTGCCAGCAGCTTGGAGTGGGGGGCCGATCAAGAGACCCAGTACTTC. The variable domain in full, with the rest retrieved from reference TRBV5-4 and TRBJ2-5, is ETGVTQSPTHLIKTRGQQVTLRCSSQSGHNTVSWYQQALGQGPQFIFQYYREEENGRGNFPPRFSGLQFPNYSSELNVNALELDDSALYLCASSLEWGADQETQYFGPGTRLLVL.

The J gene is TRBJ2-1, the V gene TRBV27; D is possibly TRBD1 or TRBD2 (5 bases each). The CDR3 has 17 residues. Trimming shortened V by 8 bases and J by 4 bases, and 24 bases separated the two germline ends. Germline assignment: CDR1 MNHEY and CDR2 SMNVEV (reference sequence). The CDR3 region is CASLGTVHPFKYNEQFF. The CDR3 DNA sequence: TGTGCCAGCTTGGGGACCGTTCACCCGTTTAAATACAATGAGCAGTTCTTC.

The DNA of the CDR3 is TGCGCCAGCAGCCTCAGGACAGTTGGCTACGAGCAGTACTTC. Residues: CASSLRTVGYEQYF. The chain joins TRBV4-3 to TRBJ2-7, with a tentative D call TRBD1 (6 bases). Germline CDR1 and CDR2: LGHNA and YSLEER. V was clipped by 4 bases and J by 3 bases, with 13 bases between them. The CDR3 consists of 14 residues.

The chain carries TRBV5-6 and TRBJ2-3, with D unresolved. Looked up from germline, CDR1 is SGHDT and CDR2 is YYEEEE. V was shortened by 9 bases and J by 1 base, with 21 bases between the two germline ends. The CDR3 covers 16 residues. This chain's CDR3 is CAIGPGPLDRTDTQYF. The CDR3 nucleotides read TGTGCCATCGGCCCCGGGCCTTTAGACCGCACAGATACGCAGTATTTT.

This clonotype occurred a few times. The gene calls are TRBV3-1 and TRBJ2-5; TRBD1 matches 9 bases. This CDR3 is built from 15 residues. The V and J ends lost 7 bases and 2 bases, in that order; junction bases with no gene match: 8. Germline values: CDR1 LGHDT, CDR2 YNNKEL (reference sequence). The CDR3 DNA is TGTGCCAGCACGCCCGTGACAGGGGGGCAAGAGACCCAGTACTTC. The encoded protein is CASTPVTGGQETQYF.

This clonotype was counted only a few times. J is TRBJ2-3 and V is TRBV29-1; D is perhaps TRBD2 (5 bases). Trimming cost V 3 bases and J 0 bases, with 10 bases left between them. The CDR3 extends over 14 amino acids. Germline CDR1 reads SQVTM; CDR2 reads ANQGSEA. The CDR3 coding sequence is TGCAGCGTTGAGTTAGAGCGGAGCACAGATACGCAGTATTTT. Translating gives CSVELERSTDTQYF.

In its sample, this clonotype was seen a few times. The chain recombines TRBV10-3 with TRBJ2-5; D is perhaps TRBD1 (6 bases). Deletions cut 10 bases from V and 5 bases from J, with 14 bases between. The CDR3 is 12 amino acids. Germline assignment: CDR1 ENHRY and CDR2 SYGVKD. The CDR3 sequence is CATAPRGETQYF. CDR3 bases: TGTGCCACCGCCCCCAGGGGCGAGACCCAGTACTTC.